These 3 T cell receptor beta chains originate from one sample sequenced in a study of blood T cell repertoires in COVID-19 (TCRdb year 2020). Receptor libraries were prepared by the immunoSEQ multiplex PCR assay. This is the immuneACCESS table as TCRdb keeps it, with only in-frame sequences that have V and J called. A part of the clones is gone; compared with another copy, unresolved V genes explain less than half, and the rest is unexplained. Counted in this sample were a few hundred thousand clones; 75% to 90% of them appeared once. Jointly, the top ten make up approximately 3.3% of the sample. Sample: peripheral blood. These receptors all come from a woman aged 40-49 years with acute or convalescent COVID-19.

This chain joins TRBV7-8 and TRBJ1-1, with 7 bases lining up with TRBD1. From germline, CDR1 is SGHVS and CDR2 FQNEAQ. CDR3 length equals 18 residues. Losses at the gene ends were 2 bases for V and 1 base for J; bases not matched to a gene: 13. This chain's CDR3 is CASSLFLSHGQENTEAFF. CDR3 coding DNA: TGTGCCAGCAGCTTATTTCTGAGCCACGGACAGGAGAACACTGAAGCTTTCTTT.

CDR3 sequence reads: CASSRGNSPLHF. The CDR3 region has the DNA TGCGCCAGTAGTAGAGGGAATTCACCCCTCCACTTT. This chain links TRBV10-2 with TRBJ1-6; D call uncertain. CDR3 length equals 12 residues. Germline loops: CDR1 WSHSY, CDR2 SAAADI. V shed 9 bases and J shed 7 bases, with 10 bases lying between them.

This clone was counted a single time. The chain joins TRBV19 to TRBJ1-1; unclear D gene. Trimming stripped 2 bases from V and 11 bases from J, with 21 bases between. The CDR3 has 15 residues. Germline V CDR1 and CDR2: LNHDA, SQIVND (reference sequence). The CDR3 nucleotides are TGTGCCAGTAGTATACAAGGGCCCCAGAATTCGGGGGCTTTCTTT. It is translated as CASSIQGPQNSGAFF.